A selection of T cell receptor beta chains follows, all from one sample in a study of Tregs in tolerant kidney transplant recipients. Clones were sequenced by immunoSEQ multiplex PCR, and TCRdb holds only the in-frame ones, with some missing. Altogether fewer than 20,000 clones are present, approximately 80% being singletons, with the ten largest covering about 2.5%. The sequenced sample was Tregs from blood. These TCRs come from a human donor in good health. CDR3s include the opening cysteine and the closing phenylalanine or tryptophan. A D gene is named only where the DNA matches it firmly. Where a row states a size, it is once, few, many or the class of an expanded clone; other rows omit it.

>TRBV4-3|-|once|TRBJ2-2
CASSPLLRENTGELFF
TGCGCCAGCAGCCCACTTCTGAGAGAAAACACCGGGGAGCTGTTTTTT
>TRBV5-4|-|-|TRBJ2-7
CASSLGGSWGYEQYF
TGTGCCAGCAGCTTGGGCGGGTCCTGGGGGTACGAGCAGTACTTC
>TRBV19|-|-|TRBJ1-2
CASSIVAATLGGYTF
TGTGCCAGTAGTATAGTGGCAGCCACCCTCGGGGGCTACACCTTC
>TRBV5-1|-|-|TRBJ2-1
CASSLTGVRDEQFF
TGCGCCAGCAGCTTGACCGGGGTCAGGGATGAGCAGTTCTTC
>TRBV6-6|-|-|TRBJ2-7
CASKLRTAYEQYF
TGTGCCAGCAAGTTAAGGACAGCCTACGAGCAGTACTTC
>TRBV14|-|-|TRBJ2-3
CASSQGSMNTQYF
TGTGCCAGCAGCCAAGGGTCGATGAATACGCAGTATTTT
>TRBV5-4|TRBD1|-|TRBJ2-1
CASSLWGGTGWDYNEQFF
TGTGCCAGCAGCTTGTGGGGTGGGACAGGGTGGGACTACAATGAGCAGTTCTTC
>TRBV30|TRBD2|once|TRBJ2-2
CAWRVAGGPTGELFF
TGTGCCTGGAGGGTTGCGGGGGGGCCAACCGGGGAGCTGTTTTTT
>TRBV11-2|TRBD1|-|TRBJ1-2
CASSLGQGAPMPF
TGTGCCAGCAGCTTAGGACAGGGGGCTCCTATGCCCTTC
>TRBV5-3|TRBD1|-|TRBJ1-2
CARSPIRDRGFSNYGYTF
TGTGCCAGAAGCCCCATTCGGGACAGGGGATTCTCTAACTATGGCTACACCTTC
>TRBV5-6|-|-|TRBJ2-5
CASSLRRETQYF
TGTGCCAGCAGCTTGCGCAGGGAGACCCAGTACTTC
>TRBV5-5|-|-|TRBJ1-5
CASSSGVGNQPQHF
TGTGCCAGCAGCTCGGGGGTTGGCAATCAGCCCCAGCATTTT
>TRBV25-1|-|once|TRBJ2-5
CASGLEQGGAETQYF
TGTGCCAGCGGACTTGAACAGGGGGGGGCGGAGACCCAGTACTTC
>TRBV23-1|-|-|TRBJ2-7
CASRVPTRQEGCRQYF
TGCGCCAGCAGAGTACCTACTAGACAGGAAGGTTGTAGGCAGTACTTC
>TRBV7-8|TRBD1|-|TRBJ1-1
CASSAGRDREAFF
TGTGCCAGCAGCGCGGGGCGGGACAGGGAAGCTTTCTTT
>TRBV19|-|-|TRBJ1-5
CASKQGSGQPQHF
TGTGCCAGTAAACAGGGTTCAGGTCAGCCCCAGCATTTT
>TRBV7-2|-|-|TRBJ1-2
CASSPMGGYYGYTF
TGTGCCAGCAGCCCAATGGGGGGGTACTATGGCTACACCTTC
>TRBV2|TRBD1|-|TRBJ2-2
CASSEDRGGELFF
TGTGCCAGCAGTGAGGACAGGGGCGGGGAGCTGTTTTTT
>TRBV2|TRBD2|-|TRBJ2-1
CASSGVAGGLRGEQFF
TGTGCCAGCAGTGGGGTAGCGGGAGGACTTAGGGGTGAGCAGTTCTTC
>TRBV7-2|TRBD1|-|TRBJ2-4
CASSATGSQTVQYF
TGTGCCAGCAGCGCGACAGGGAGTCAGACGGTTCAGTACTTC
>TRBV29-1|TRBD2|-|TRBJ2-1
CSAERGVREQFF
TGCAGCGCAGAACGGGGGGTCAGGGAGCAGTTCTTC
>TRBV19|-|-|TRBJ2-7
CASSIGPTHEQYF
TGTGCCAGTAGTATCGGGCCGACTCACGAGCAGTACTTC
>TRBV7-4|-|-|TRBJ1-3
CASSLMESGNTIYF
TGTGCCAGCAGCTTGATGGAATCTGGAAACACCATATATTTT
>TRBV9|-|-|TRBJ2-7
CASSPGGRTHEQYF
TGTGCCAGCAGCCCCGGCGGCCGTACCCACGAGCAGTACTTC
>TRBV7-2|TRBD2|-|TRBJ2-1
CASSLTSGAYNEQFF
TGTGCCAGCAGCTTGACTAGCGGGGCCTACAATGAGCAGTTCTTC
>TRBV7-2|-|-|TRBJ2-5
CASSRPRETQYF
TGTGCCAGCAGCCGCCCACGGGAGACCCAGTACTTC
>TRBV19|-|-|TRBJ2-5
CASSIAGGFGGGETQYF
TGTGCCAGTAGTATAGCGGGCGGGTTTGGGGGCGGAGAGACCCAGTACTTC
>TRBV5-1|TRBD2|-|TRBJ2-5
CASSPIGLAGRRETQYF
TGCGCCAGCAGCCCAATAGGACTAGCGGGAAGGAGGGAGACCCAGTACTTC
>TRBV5-4|-|-|TRBJ2-5
CASSSREGTQYF
TGTGCCAGCAGCTCCCGCGAAGGGACCCAGTACTTC
>TRBV4-2|-|few|TRBJ2-1
CASSQASGTFNEQFF
TGTGCCAGCAGCCAAGCATCCGGGACTTTCAATGAGCAGTTCTTC
>TRBV6-5|TRBD1|-|TRBJ1-2
CASSYQGASSNGYTF
TGTGCCAGCAGTTACCAGGGGGCTTCCTCCAATGGCTACACCTTC
>TRBV5-1|-|-|TRBJ1-2
CASSLGTAYGYTF
TGCGCCAGCAGCTTGGGGACTGCCTATGGCTACACCTTC
>TRBV5-1|-|once|TRBJ2-7
CASSSGLQGPYEQYF
TGCGCCAGCAGCTCGGGACTCCAGGGTCCCTACGAGCAGTACTTC
>TRBV4-2|TRBD2|-|TRBJ2-3
CASSLRLAGEGDGTDTQYF
TGTGCCAGCAGCCTTAGGCTAGCGGGAGAGGGGGATGGCACAGATACGCAGTATTTT
>TRBV6-6|-|-|TRBJ2-4
CASSYPPGVLIQYF
TGTGCCAGCAGTTACCCCCCGGGGGTACTAATTCAGTACTTC
>TRBV5-1|TRBD1|-|TRBJ2-2
CASSRDRGVRNTGELFF
TGCGCCAGCAGCCGGGACAGGGGGGTACGGAACACCGGGGAGCTGTTTTTT
>TRBV4-2|-|-|TRBJ1-1
CASSPNPQGPEAFF
TGTGCCAGCAGCCCCAACCCTCAGGGTCCTGAAGCTTTCTTT
>TRBV5-4|TRBD1|-|TRBJ2-5
CASSPFRGPWETQYF
TGTGCCAGCAGCCCGTTCAGGGGGCCGTGGGAGACCCAGTACTTC
>TRBV10-3|-|-|TRBJ1-2
CAISDRAYGYTF
TGTGCCATCAGTGACAGAGCCTATGGCTACACCTTC
>TRBV4-1|-|-|TRBJ2-5
CASSQRDFMEETQYF
TGCGCCAGCAGCCAACGGGACTTTATGGAAGAGACCCAGTACTTC
>TRBV4-3|-|-|TRBJ2-1
CASSRVDSNEQFF
TGCGCCAGCAGCCGGGTAGACTCCAATGAGCAGTTCTTC
>TRBV10-3|-|-|TRBJ1-4
CAISESPGEKLFF
TGTGCCATCAGTGAGTCCCCGGGTGAAAAACTGTTTTTT
>TRBV5-1|TRBD2|-|TRBJ2-7
CASSLGVSGRRHF
TGCGCCAGCAGCTTGGGGGTTAGCGGGAGGCGCCACTTC
>TRBV6-1|-|-|TRBJ2-7
CASSEAIRPSGGRSYEQYF
TGTGCCAGCAGTGAAGCTATACGGCCTTCGGGGGGCCGCTCCTACGAGCAGTACTTC
>TRBV19|-|-|TRBJ2-4
CASSTGLKNIQYF
TGTGCCAGTAGTACTGGACTCAAAAACATTCAGTACTTC
>TRBV28|TRBD1|-|TRBJ1-5
CASSGQGYQPQHF
TGTGCCAGCAGCGGACAGGGGTATCAGCCCCAGCATTTT
>TRBV10-3|TRBD1|-|TRBJ2-1
CAISERQGARNEQFF
TGTGCCATCAGTGAAAGGCAGGGGGCGCGAAATGAGCAGTTCTTC
>TRBV6-6|-|-|TRBJ1-1
CASRLHVEAFF
TGTGCCAGCAGGCTACACGTTGAAGCTTTCTTT